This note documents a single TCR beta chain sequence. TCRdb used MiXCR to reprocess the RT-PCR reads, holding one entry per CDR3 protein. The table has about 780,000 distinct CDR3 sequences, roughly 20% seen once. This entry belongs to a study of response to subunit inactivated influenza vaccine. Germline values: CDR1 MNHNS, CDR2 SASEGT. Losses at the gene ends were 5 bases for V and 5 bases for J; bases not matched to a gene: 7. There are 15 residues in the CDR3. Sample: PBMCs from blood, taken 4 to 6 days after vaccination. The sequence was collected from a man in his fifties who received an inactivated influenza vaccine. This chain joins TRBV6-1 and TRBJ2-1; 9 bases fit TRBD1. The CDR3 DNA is TGTGCCAGCAGTCAGCTACGGGACAGGGACAATGAGCAGTTCTTC. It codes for CASSQLRDRDNEQFF.